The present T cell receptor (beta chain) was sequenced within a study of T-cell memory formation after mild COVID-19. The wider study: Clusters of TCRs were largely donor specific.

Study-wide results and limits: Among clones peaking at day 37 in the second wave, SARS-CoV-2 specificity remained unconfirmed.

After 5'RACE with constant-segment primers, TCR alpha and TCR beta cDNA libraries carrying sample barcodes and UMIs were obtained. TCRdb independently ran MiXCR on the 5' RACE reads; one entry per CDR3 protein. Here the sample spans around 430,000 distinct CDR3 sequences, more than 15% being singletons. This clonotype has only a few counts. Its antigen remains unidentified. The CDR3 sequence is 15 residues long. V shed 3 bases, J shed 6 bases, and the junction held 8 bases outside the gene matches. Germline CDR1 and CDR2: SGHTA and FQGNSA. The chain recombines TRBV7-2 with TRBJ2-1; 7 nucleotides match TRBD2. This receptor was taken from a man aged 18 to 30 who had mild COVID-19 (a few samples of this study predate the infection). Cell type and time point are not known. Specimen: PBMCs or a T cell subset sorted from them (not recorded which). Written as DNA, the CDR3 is TGTGCCAGCAGCTTCGGCCTAGCGGCGCGCAATGAGCAGTTCTTC. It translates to CASSFGLAARNEQFF.